A selection of T cell receptor beta chains follows, all from one sample in a study of blood T cell repertoires in COVID-19. Only in-frame clones appear in the TCRdb table, and some are missing; sequencing was by immunoSEQ multiplex PCR. The repertoire has roughly 170,000 clones, approximately 87% of them found once; the top ten carry 20%. Sequencing was performed on peripheral blood. The receptors shown here come from a man aged 65-85 years with active or convalescent COVID-19. Each CDR3 is given with its conserved first and last residue. D genes are given only for firm matches. Some rows mark clone size as missing; the rest say once, few, many or name a class of expanded clone.

>TRBV28|.|.|16|TRBJ2-1
CASSLARGLAGNEQFF
TGTGCCAGCAGTTTAGCCAGGGGGCTAGCGGGGAATGAGCAGTTCTTC
>TRBV5-4|TRBD2|.|15|TRBJ2-7
CASSSTSGFFYEQYF
TGTGCCAGCAGCTCCACTAGCGGGTTTTTCTACGAGCAGTACTTC
>TRBV19|TRBD2|.|16|TRBJ2-1
CASTQTGTSGYNEQFF
TGTGCCAGTACTCAAACCGGGACTAGCGGGTACAATGAGCAGTTCTTC
>TRBV6-6|TRBD1|.|15|TRBJ1-1
CASRYTDRGNTEAFF
TGTGCCAGCAGATACACGGACAGGGGAAATACTGAAGCTTTCTTT
>TRBV28|TRBD1|.|15|TRBJ1-1
CASSISGGRNTEAFF
TGTGCCAGCAGTATCTCAGGGGGAAGGAACACTGAAGCTTTCTTT
>TRBV24-1|TRBD2|few|16|TRBJ2-1
CATSDATSGGWNEQFF
TGTGCCACCAGTGATGCTACTAGCGGGGGGTGGAATGAGCAGTTCTTC
>TRBV4-3|.|few|14|TRBJ1-2
CASSQDTLTYGYTF
TGCGCCAGCAGCCAAGATACACTAACGTATGGCTACACCTTC
>TRBV28|TRBD1|.|17|TRBJ1-4
CASSLLGTGGINEKLFF
TGTGCCAGCAGTTTACTAGGGACAGGGGGGATTAATGAAAAACTGTTTTTT
>TRBV5-8|.|.|14|TRBJ1-2
CASSPLTEDYGYTF
TGTGCCAGCAGCCCCCTTACCGAGGACTATGGCTACACCTTC
>TRBV2|TRBD1|once|15|TRBJ1-4
CASSPDRGQGEKLFF
TGTGCCAGCAGTCCCGACAGGGGGCAGGGTGAAAAACTGTTTTTT
>TRBV10-3|.|.|15|TRBJ2-7
CAISDPGKGNGEQYF
TGTGCCATCAGTGACCCCGGAAAGGGGAATGGCGAGCAGTACTTC
>TRBV11-2|.|once|13|TRBJ1-2
CASSLDRGRGYTF
TGTGCCAGCAGCTTAGATAGGGGCCGTGGCTACACCTTC
>TRBV12-3/TRBV12-4|TRBD2|.|13|TRBJ2-5
CASSSSGIKTQYF
TGTGCCAGCAGTTCCAGCGGGATCAAGACCCAGTACTTC
>TRBV4-3|.|.|17|TRBJ1-4
CASSLRRRRGSNEKLFF
TGCGCCAGCAGCCTCCGAAGAAGGAGAGGGAGCAATGAAAAACTGTTTTTT
>TRBV30|.|.|11|TRBJ1-6
CAWSSSGPLHF
TGTGCCTGGAGTTCTTCCGGACCCCTCCACTTT
>TRBV2|TRBD1|.|14|TRBJ1-4
CASSGDSSLEKLFF
TGTGCCAGCAGTGGGGACAGCTCCCTTGAAAAACTGTTTTTT
>TRBV5-4|TRBD2|.|16|TRBJ2-5
CASSLERGTSQETQYF
TGTGCCAGCAGCTTGGAGCGGGGGACTAGCCAAGAGACCCAGTACTTC
>TRBV19|.|few|13|TRBJ1-5
CASSIEGRQPQHF
TGTGCCAGTAGTATAGAGGGCCGACAGCCCCAGCATTTT
>TRBV6-5|.|.|13|TRBJ1-2
CASSYNRFYGYTF
TGTGCCAGCAGTTATAACAGATTCTATGGCTACACCTTC